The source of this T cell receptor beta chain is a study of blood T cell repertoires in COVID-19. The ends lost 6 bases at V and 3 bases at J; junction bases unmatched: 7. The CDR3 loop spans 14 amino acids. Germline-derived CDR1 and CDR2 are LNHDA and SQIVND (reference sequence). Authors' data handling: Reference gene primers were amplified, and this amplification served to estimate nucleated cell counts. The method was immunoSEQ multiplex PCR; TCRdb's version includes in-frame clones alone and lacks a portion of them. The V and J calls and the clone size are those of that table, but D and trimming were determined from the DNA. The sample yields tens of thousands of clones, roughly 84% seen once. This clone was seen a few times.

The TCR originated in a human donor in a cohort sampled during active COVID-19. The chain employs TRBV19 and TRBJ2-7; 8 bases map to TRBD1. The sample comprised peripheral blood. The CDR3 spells CASSAGQGGYEQYF. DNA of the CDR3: TGTGCCAGTAGCGCAGGACAGGGCGGCTACGAGCAGTACTTC.